This is a list of T cell receptor beta chains from one sample in a study of T cells in Graves' hyperthyroidism and ophthalmopathy. TCRdb processed the multiplex PCR reads anew with MiXCR; each CDR3 protein has one entry. The sample shows 550,000 to 700,000 distinct CDR3 sequences, just over 45% of them seen only once. Sample: peripheral blood or thyroid tissue (not recorded which). The receptors originated from an adult woman with Graves' disease, either hyperthyroidism or ophthalmopathy (not recorded which). Both conserved end residues are trimmed from each CDR3.

CDR3 protein,V gene,J gene
SAEIGSSYEQY,TRBV20-1,TRBJ2-7
ASSMDRSSYEQY,TRBV2,TRBJ2-7
ASSQVYRLPNTEAF,TRBV4-1,TRBJ1-1
ASSSHRARETQY,TRBV13,TRBJ2-5
SARTQGETQY,TRBV20-1,TRBJ2-5
ASSPREGKQF,TRBV7-6,NA
ASTRTGQPQH,TRBV28,TRBJ1-5
ASTSQSQDGYT,TRBV27,TRBJ1-2
ASSGRRNTVY,TRBV12-3/TRBV12-4,TRBJ1-3
ASSLAKTGMGEKLF,TRBV7-9,TRBJ1-4
ASSPAGQAQETQY,TRBV5-8,TRBJ2-5
ASSTGHGNEKLF,TRBV7-6,TRBJ1-4
ASTLEGGPGANVLT,TRBV2,TRBJ2-6
SARETTGPEAF,TRBV20-1,TRBJ1-1
ASSVDTYGELF,TRBV7-9,TRBJ2-2
ASSAGGQGGFADSPLH,TRBV25-1,TRBJ1-6
ASSPRPGGSDERY,TRBV5-1,TRBJ2-7
ASSLGQGMNTGELF,TRBV5-1,TRBJ2-2
ASSEGGPETQY,TRBV6-1,TRBJ2-5
ASRQGLGETQY,TRBV2,TRBJ2-5
ASSDLGANYGYT,TRBV2,TRBJ1-2
ASSHRAGLEETQY,TRBV7-9,TRBJ2-5
AIRKIAGDRTGELF,TRBV10-3,TRBJ2-2
ASSLGGGTYGYT,TRBV7-3,TRBJ1-2
ASSFGETYEQY,TRBV7-9,TRBJ2-7
AWASSGGYEQY,TRBV30,TRBJ2-7
ASSLDFGGRIGATQY,TRBV7-9,TRBJ2-5
SALQETQY,TRBV20-1,TRBJ2-5
SAFDSANYGYT,TRBV20-1,TRBJ1-2
ASSPKTGSNSPLH,TRBV6-6,TRBJ1-6
ASSFRRGRNNEQF,TRBV7-8,TRBJ2-1
ASISTGTGPYEQY,TRBV6-1,TRBJ2-7
ASLGYGTEAF,TRBV7-3,TRBJ1-1
ASSVRDNNSPLH,TRBV25-1,TRBJ1-6
ASSHNRIYGYT,TRBV7-2,TRBJ1-2
ASSFRTSTYEQY,TRBV5-5,TRBJ2-7
ASSSGTGSGGYT,TRBV11-1,TRBJ1-2
ASSDSWDSEKLF,TRBV13,TRBJ1-4
ASSATGASGYT,TRBV6-5,TRBJ1-2
SAPDRGGGYGYT,TRBV20-1,TRBJ1-2
ASSVAKGLAGVLDTGELF,TRBV9,TRBJ2-2
TLAGLKGEQY,TRBV20-1,TRBJ2-7
ASSLALHGNTEAF,TRBV12-3/TRBV12-4,TRBJ1-1
ASRTGDGSQPQH,TRBV12-3/TRBV12-4,TRBJ1-5
SARRTRSYEQY,TRBV20-1,TRBJ2-7
ASRSFRDRLSYEQY,TRBV6-5,TRBJ2-7
ASRQTGTDIYGYT,TRBV5-1,TRBJ1-2
ASNRVQETQH,TRBV2,TRBJ1-5
ASSQVQGGELF,TRBV4-1,TRBJ2-2
ASSYSARGLNTGELF,TRBV6-5,TRBJ2-2
ASSSSRAYGYT,TRBV7-9,TRBJ1-2
ASSFRPGVWGEQY,TRBV12-3/TRBV12-4,TRBJ2-7
ASSPESPLTEAF,TRBV7-6,TRBJ1-1
ASSTYRDNFHGYT,TRBV19,TRBJ1-2
ATDRKTNEKLF,TRBV10-3,TRBJ1-4